Listed below are T cell receptor beta chains from one sample, sequenced in a study of T cells in localized non-small cell lung cancer. Here immunoSEQ multiplex PCR was the method, and the copy in TCRdb shows in-frame clones only, minus some. The repertoire holds under 2,000 clones, about a quarter seen once, with 15% to 20% in the top ten. The sample in question was lung tumor tissue, obtained before any cancer treatment. Receptor source: a male donor older than 55 with stage II squamous cell lung carcinoma. The CDR3 runs from the conserved cysteine through the conserved F or W. D genes are given only for firm matches. Clone size is not always given. Where it is, it says once, few, many or a class for expanded clones.

V: TRBV5-1
size: few
D: TRBD1
J: TRBJ2-7
DNA: TGCGCCAGCACCGAGACAGGGGGTTCCTACGAGCAGTACTTC
CDR3: CASTETGGSYEQYF

V: TRBV6-8
size: .
D: TRBD1
J: TRBJ2-7
DNA: TGTGCCATCAGTGTTGGGGAGGGACAGGGGTTCCACGAGCAGTACTTC
CDR3: CAISVGEGQGFHEQYF

V: TRBV11-3
size: medium-sized
D: TRBD1
J: TRBJ1-6
DNA: TGTGCCAGCAGCTTGGCCGGGACAGTGGTTTCACCCCTCCACTTT
CDR3: CASSLAGTVVSPLHF

V: TRBV23-1
size: .
D: .
J: TRBJ1-1
DNA: TGCGCCAGCAGTCAATCAAGGTGTGGTTTGACTGAAGCTTTCTTT
CDR3: CASSQSRCGLTEAFF

V: TRBV6-8
size: hyperexpanded
D: .
J: TRBJ2-1
DNA: TGTGCCAGCACTCGGAGCTCCTACAATGAGCAGTTCTTC
CDR3: CASTRSSYNEQFF

V: TRBV18
size: .
D: .
J: TRBJ1-1
DNA: TGTGCCAGCTCACCGCAGGAGAACACTGAAGCTTTCTTT
CDR3: CASSPQENTEAFF

V: TRBV6-8
size: medium-sized
D: TRBD2
J: TRBJ2-1
DNA: TGTGCCAGCAGTGAGGGACTAGTGCCCACAGACGAGCAGTTCTTC
CDR3: CASSEGLVPTDEQFF

V: TRBV6-8
size: large
D: TRBD1
J: TRBJ1-1
DNA: TGTGCCAGCGGGGGACAGGGAATATTGGTGAACACTGAAGCTTTCTTT
CDR3: CASGGQGILVNTEAFF

V: TRBV19
size: .
D: TRBD2
J: TRBJ2-7
DNA: TGTGCCAGTAGTATGACTAGCGGGGAAACCTACGAGCAGTACTTC
CDR3: CASSMTSGETYEQYF

V: TRBV30
size: .
D: .
J: TRBJ1-4
DNA: TGTGCCTGGAGGAGGAAGTCAACTAATGAAAAACTGTTTTTT
CDR3: CAWRRKSTNEKLFF

V: TRBV4-1
size: few
D: .
J: TRBJ1-1
DNA: TGCGCCAGCAGCCGGGGAGACCTGAACACTGAAGCTTTCTTT
CDR3: CASSRGDLNTEAFF

V: TRBV11-3
size: few
D: TRBD1
J: TRBJ2-7
DNA: TGTGCCAGCAGCTTCGTACAGGGGGGCGCCTACGAGCAGTACTTC
CDR3: CASSFVQGGAYEQYF

V: TRBV12-2
size: .
D: .
J: TRBJ2-6
DNA: TGTGCCCCAAACTTGGGAAGGGGGAGCTCTGGGGCCAACGTCCTGACTTTC
CDR3: CAPNLGRGSSGANVLTF

V: TRBV11-3
size: .
D: .
J: TRBJ1-5
DNA: TGTGCCAGCAGCTTCGCGGGCCGAGGTCAGCCCCAGCATTTT
CDR3: CASSFAGRGQPQHF

V: TRBV7-6
size: few
D: .
J: TRBJ1-6
DNA: TGTGCCAGCAGCTTAGAGCGCAGTTCAAATTCACCCCTCCACTTT
CDR3: CASSLERSSNSPLHF

V: TRBV6-8
size: once
D: .
J: TRBJ2-3
DNA: TGTGCCAGCAGCCTCAGACCCGTCACAGATACGCAGTATTTT
CDR3: CASSLRPVTDTQYF

V: TRBV11-3
size: few
D: TRBD2
J: TRBJ2-5
DNA: TGTGCCAGCACTCCTCAGGGAGGGTCGGAGACCCAGTACTTC
CDR3: CASTPQGGSETQYF

V: TRBV27
size: .
D: .
J: TRBJ2-3
DNA: TGTGCCAGCAGCTCTCTAGGGGCGGGGACAGATACGCAGTATTTT
CDR3: CASSSLGAGTDTQYF

V: TRBV5-1
size: few
D: TRBD1
J: TRBJ1-1
DNA: TGCGCCAGCAGCGTCGGACAGGGGTACACTGAAGCTTTCTTT
CDR3: CASSVGQGYTEAFF

V: TRBV14
size: .
D: TRBD1
J: TRBJ2-5
DNA: TGTGCCAGCAGCCTAAGTCGGCGACAGGGGCAAGAGACCCAGTACTTC
CDR3: CASSLSRRQGQETQYF